This T cell receptor beta chain came from a study of T cell repertoires in cytomegalovirus infection. Study-wide context: The public TCR beta signatures pointed to both CMV infection and matching HLA type. General study results and limits: Cumulative public TCR beta family frequency identified carriers of CMV plus the relevant HLA.

About this clonotype itself: Its antigen is unidentified.

Between the trimmed V and J ends, which lost 6 bases and 3 bases, there was a span of 14 bases. The CDR3 loop spans 14 amino acids. The germline gives CDR1 MRHNA, CDR2 SNTAGT. TCRdb called the reads again in MiXCR, with one record for every CDR3 protein. The sample gives hundreds of thousands of distinct CDR3 sequences, roughly 31% of which show up once; over 12% is in the top ten. The sequenced sample was cultured CD8+ T cells from PBMCs, obtained from culture after CMV antigen stimulation. V and J are TRBV6-4 and TRBJ1-1, with D maybe TRBD1 (5 bases). The TCR originated in a human donor in good health (CMV status not recorded). Some clones in this sample may be carry-over from other donors' samples. The chain's CDR3 is CASRRTLGDTEAFF. The CDR3 region has the DNA TGTGCCAGCAGACGGACCTTGGGGGACACTGAAGCTTTCTTT.